The T cell receptor (beta chain) under discussion was sequenced for a study of blood T cells in healthy people across ages (dated by TCRdb to the mid-2010s). A note on the overall study: Template switching captured roughly one uniquely barcoded TCR beta cDNA molecule per two T cells in model experiments. The study measured age-related changes in TCR beta repertoire diversity using deep sequencing normalized with unique cDNA molecular identifiers. The donors were split into four age groups: young (average about 15 years), middle-aged (over 35), aged (approximately 60) and long-lived (more than 80). Donors of different ages were randomly distributed across sequencing lanes to avoid experimental bias. For two donors (one aged 18 to 30 and one aged 80 or older), the study analyzed two additional independent replicas of 1 million unique cDNA reads from the same blood draw.

Systemically healthy Caucasian individuals from Russia, around 39 in total and aged about 6 to 95 years, were included as donors. Ten milliliters of peripheral blood were drawn from each donor into EDTA-treated Vacutainer tubes. Ficoll-Paque density-gradient centrifugation was used to isolate PBMCs, with at least 6.5 million per sample. Trizol reagent was used to extract total RNA from the PBMCs, yielding at least 5 micrograms per sample. The percentages of naive CD45RAhigh/CD27high T cells were determined by flow cytometry on a PBMC aliquot from every donor. To note about this clonotype: This clone's antigen is unknown. Within one base of it there is no much larger clone, and no base qualities were kept.

Libraries were prepared through 5' RACE. The sequencer listed for this sample is Illumina HiSeq 2500. The second PCR ran for about 6 to 12 cycles and used a J-beta primer mix along with a sample-barcoded 5' primer. Each TCR beta cDNA molecule received a unique molecular identifier from a template-switch 5' adaptor carrying 12 random nucleotides. At least 3 million CDR3-containing paired-end reads were obtained from each sample. First-strand cDNA was synthesized from all RNA with the Mint cDNA synthesis kit, primed by a TRBC-specific oligonucleotide. All cDNA was treated with uracil-DNA glycosylase and then went through a first 18-cycle PCR with the universal primers M1SS and BC2_uni_R. The authors processed their data as follows. Normalization of each sample was performed by random selection of 1 million high-quality reads, each carrying a distinct molecular identifier. Instead of being binned into consensus sequences, reads with shared molecular identifiers were discarded. CDR3 identification, clonotype clustering and error correction used MiTCR with a Q25 quality threshold and the strictest error-elimination algorithm. A nonparametric unseen species model with Euler transformation was used to estimate a lower bound on total TCR beta diversity. Using fastp trimming at Q25 and MiXCR clonotype assembly, TCRdb reanalyzed the public sequencing data and kept in-frame beta chains. Under each unique CDR3 protein, matching rows form one entry showing the most common genes and DNA. The V and J calls, along with clone size, are taken from TCRdb and not from the paper's own processing. The sample includes 1.6 million or so distinct CDR3 sequences, with approximately 32% observed a single time. Around 11% of the sample belongs to the ten largest clones.

General findings and caveats noted by the study authors: Observed TCR beta diversity correlated strongly with the percentage of naive T cells measured by flow cytometry. The long-lived group showed more naive CD4+ T cells, fewer expanded clones and increased TCR diversity than the aged group, suggesting age selection. Estimates of total diversity based on one million sequenced T cells were regarded as lower bounds and as underestimates. Because profiling used bulk unsorted PBMCs, naive and antigen-experienced compartments could not be compared conclusively. Observed TCR beta diversity per million T cells fell roughly linearly with age, and a significant reduction was already apparent by age roughly 41. Because the CMV infection status of the donors was unknown, age-related changes in expanded clonotypes may potentially have been confounded.

The sequence was obtained from a woman in her thirties in good health. The sample consisted of blood.

This receptor carries the CDR3 CASSQGLEPQIGETQYF. The bases are TGTGCCAGCAGCCAAGGACTTGAACCCCAGATTGGGGAGACCCAGTACTTC. The chain links TRBV3-1 with TRBJ2-5, with no reliable assignment of the D segment. V was cut back by 1 base and J by 5 bases, leaving a gap of 20 bases between them. The CDR3 starts with the cysteine, ends with the phenylalanine, and has 17 residues. Only the CDR3 region is kept as DNA, spanning 51 bases read in frame from base 1. The CDR1 and CDR2 encoded by the germline V gene (reference sequence) are LGHDT and YNNKEL.